This paragraph reports one T cell receptor (beta chain). Antigen specificity is unknown. Sample treatment: 10-day PBMC culture with coronavirus spike peptide pools or control peptides (ViraFEST assay). Following expansion of antigen-specific T cells with peptide pools, ViraFEST then sequenced TCRs. Positive PCR dates covered March to December 2020, before US Alpha, Beta and Delta variants. The data derive from a study of vaccination and CD4 T cells after COVID-19. About the research overall: The post-COVID sampling time was a median around 91 days after diagnosis, ranging from 35 to 161.

An Oncomine TCR Beta short-read assay was used to sequence the DNA from cultured CD4+ T cells. DNA came from CD4+ T cells after culture. TCRdb re-called the PCR reads with MiXCR, one entry per CDR3 protein. The sample records roughly 16,000 distinct CDR3 sequences, 45% to 65% being singletons. The ends were cut back, 5 bases at V and 2 bases at J, with 21 bases in the middle. The CDR3 length is 17 residues. CDR1 is SGHAT and CDR2 is FQNNGV in the germline V gene. The receptor was derived from a human donor with COVID-19. The rearrangement joins TRBV11-2 to TRBJ1-2; a possible D gene is TRBD1 (5 bases). Here the sequenced sample was cultured CD4+ T cells from blood, taken after SARS-CoV-2 vaccination. CDR3 bases: TGTGCCAGCAGCCCCCCGGGCCGGGCACAGGCGAACTATGGCTACACCTTC. Its protein product is CASSPPGRAQANYGYTF. Full variable domain (missing parts from reference TRBV11-2 and TRBJ1-2): EAGVAQSPRYKIIEKRQSVAFWCNPISGHATLYWYQQILGQGPKLLIQFQNNGVVDDSQLPKDRFSAERLKGVDSTLKIQPAKLEDSAVYLCASSPPGRAQANYGYTFGSGTRLTVV.